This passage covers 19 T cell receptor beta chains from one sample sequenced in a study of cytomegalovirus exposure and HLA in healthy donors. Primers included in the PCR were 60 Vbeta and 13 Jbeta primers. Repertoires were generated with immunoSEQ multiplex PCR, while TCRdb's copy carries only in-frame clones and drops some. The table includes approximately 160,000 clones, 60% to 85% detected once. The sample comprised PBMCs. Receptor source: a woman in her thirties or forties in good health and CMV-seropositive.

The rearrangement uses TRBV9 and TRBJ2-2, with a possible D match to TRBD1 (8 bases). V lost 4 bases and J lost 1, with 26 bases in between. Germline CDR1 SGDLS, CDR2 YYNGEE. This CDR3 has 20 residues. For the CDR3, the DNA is TGTGCCAGCAGCCCCCAACCAACCTGGGGGGGACAGGTGAACACCGGGGAGCTGTTTTTT. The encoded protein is CASSPQPTWGGQVNTGELFF. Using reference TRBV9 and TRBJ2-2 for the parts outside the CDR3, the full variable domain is DSGVTQTPKHLITATGQRVTLRCSPRSGDLSVYWYQQSLDQGLQFLIQYYNGEERAKGNILERFSAQQFPDLHSELNLSSLELGDSALYFCASSPQPTWGGQVNTGELFFGEGSRLTVL.

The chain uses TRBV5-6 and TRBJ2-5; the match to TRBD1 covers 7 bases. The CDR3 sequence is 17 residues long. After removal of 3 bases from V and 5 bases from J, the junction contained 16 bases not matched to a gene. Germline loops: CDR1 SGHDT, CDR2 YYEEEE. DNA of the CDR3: TGTGCCAGCAGCTCCCGGTTCGGGGACAGTATGGTGGAGACCCAGTACTTC. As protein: CASSSRFGDSMVETQYF.

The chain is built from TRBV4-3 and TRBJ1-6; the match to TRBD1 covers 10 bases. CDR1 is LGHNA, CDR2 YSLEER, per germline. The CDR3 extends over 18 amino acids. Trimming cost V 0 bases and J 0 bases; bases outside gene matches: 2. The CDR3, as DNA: TGCGCCAGCAGCCAAGAGGGACAGGGGAGCTCCTATAATTCACCCCTCCACTTT. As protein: CASSQEGQGSSYNSPLHF.

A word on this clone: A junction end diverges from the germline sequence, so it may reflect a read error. CDR3 loop: CAWSVITGSGANGLTF. Here the CDR3 DNA reads TGTGCCTGGAGTGTAATTACAGGGTCTGGGGCCAACGGCCTGACTTTC. The chain joins TRBV30 to TRBJ2-6; possible D gene TRBD1, 6 bases. This CDR3 region has 16 residues. Germline lookup yields CDR1 GTSNPN and CDR2 SVGIG (reference sequence).

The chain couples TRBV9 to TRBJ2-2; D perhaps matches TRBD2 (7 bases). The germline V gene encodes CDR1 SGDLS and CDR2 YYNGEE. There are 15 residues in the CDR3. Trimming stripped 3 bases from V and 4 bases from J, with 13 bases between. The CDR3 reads CASSAVGGATGELFF. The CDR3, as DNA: TGTGCCAGCAGCGCGGTAGGGGGGGCCACCGGGGAGCTGTTTTTT.

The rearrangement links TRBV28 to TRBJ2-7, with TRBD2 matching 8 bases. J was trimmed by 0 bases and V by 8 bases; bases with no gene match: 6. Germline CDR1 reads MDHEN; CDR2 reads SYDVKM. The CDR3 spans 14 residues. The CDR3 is CASCPSGYSYEQYF. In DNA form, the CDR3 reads TGTGCCAGCTGCCCTAGCGGGTACTCCTACGAGCAGTACTTC.

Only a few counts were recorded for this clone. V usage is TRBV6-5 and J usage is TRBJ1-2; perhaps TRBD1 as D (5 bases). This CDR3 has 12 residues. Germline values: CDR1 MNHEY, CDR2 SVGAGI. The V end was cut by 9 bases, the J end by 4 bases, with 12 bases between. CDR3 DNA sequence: TGTGCCAGTACAGACAGACCCTATGGCTACACCTTC. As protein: CASTDRPYGYTF.

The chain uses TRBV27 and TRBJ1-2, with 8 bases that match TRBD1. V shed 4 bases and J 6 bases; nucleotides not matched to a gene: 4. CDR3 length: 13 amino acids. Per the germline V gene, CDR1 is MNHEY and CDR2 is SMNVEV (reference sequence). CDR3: CASSSWTGHGYTF. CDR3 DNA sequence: TGTGCCAGCAGTTCCTGGACAGGGCATGGCTACACCTTC.

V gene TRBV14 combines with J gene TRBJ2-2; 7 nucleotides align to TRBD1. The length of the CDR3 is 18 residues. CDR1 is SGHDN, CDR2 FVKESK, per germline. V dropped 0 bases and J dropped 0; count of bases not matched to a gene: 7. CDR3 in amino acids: CASSQDRTGTANTGELFF. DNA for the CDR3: TGTGCCAGCAGCCAAGACCGAACCGGGACAGCGAACACCGGGGAGCTGTTTTTT.

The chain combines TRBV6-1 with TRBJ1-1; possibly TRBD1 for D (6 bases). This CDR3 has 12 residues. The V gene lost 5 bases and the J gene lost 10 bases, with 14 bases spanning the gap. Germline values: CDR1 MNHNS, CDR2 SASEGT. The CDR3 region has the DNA TGTGCCAGCAGTCCACAGGGTTTTAGAGCTTTCTTT. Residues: CASSPQGFRAFF.

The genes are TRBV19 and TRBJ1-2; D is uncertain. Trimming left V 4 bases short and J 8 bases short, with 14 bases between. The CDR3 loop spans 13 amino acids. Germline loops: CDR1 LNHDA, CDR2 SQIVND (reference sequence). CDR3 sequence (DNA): TGTGCCAGTAGTACCGGGGTGTATGGAGGCTACACCTTC. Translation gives CASSTGVYGGYTF.

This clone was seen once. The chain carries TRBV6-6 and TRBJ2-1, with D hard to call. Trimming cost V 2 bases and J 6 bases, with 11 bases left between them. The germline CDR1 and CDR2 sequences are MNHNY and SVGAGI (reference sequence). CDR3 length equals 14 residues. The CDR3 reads CASSYPTRVNEQFF. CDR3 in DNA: TGTGCCAGCAGTTACCCCACCCGGGTCAATGAGCAGTTCTTC.

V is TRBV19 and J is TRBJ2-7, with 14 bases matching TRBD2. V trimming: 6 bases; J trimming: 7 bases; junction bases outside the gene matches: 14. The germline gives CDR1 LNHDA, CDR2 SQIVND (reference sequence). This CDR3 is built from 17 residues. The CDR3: CASSGLAGGPTLGEQYF. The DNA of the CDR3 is TGTGCCAGTAGCGGACTAGCGGGGGGCCCCACGCTTGGGGAGCAGTACTTC.

The CDR3 protein is CASSGTGFGEQYF. As DNA, the CDR3 is TGTGCCAGCAGTGGGACAGGGTTCGGAGAGCAGTACTTC. This chain connects TRBV6-5 to TRBJ2-7; TRBD1 aligns across 9 bases. The CDR3 has 13 amino acids. Germline assignment: CDR1 MNHEY and CDR2 SVGAGI. Germline trimming cut 5 bases from V and 7 bases from J; bases unmatched to any gene: 6.

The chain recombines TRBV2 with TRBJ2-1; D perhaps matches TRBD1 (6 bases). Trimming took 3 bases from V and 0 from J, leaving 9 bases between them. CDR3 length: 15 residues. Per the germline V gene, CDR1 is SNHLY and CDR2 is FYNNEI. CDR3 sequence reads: CASSDRGFSYNEQFF. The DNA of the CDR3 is TGTGCCAGCAGTGACAGGGGCTTCTCCTACAATGAGCAGTTCTTC.

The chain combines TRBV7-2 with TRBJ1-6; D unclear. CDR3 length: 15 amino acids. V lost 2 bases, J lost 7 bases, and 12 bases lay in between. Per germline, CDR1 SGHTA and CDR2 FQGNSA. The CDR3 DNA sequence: TGTGCCAGCAGCTTAACGGGAACAGCCAATTCACCCCTCCACTTT. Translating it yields CASSLTGTANSPLHF.

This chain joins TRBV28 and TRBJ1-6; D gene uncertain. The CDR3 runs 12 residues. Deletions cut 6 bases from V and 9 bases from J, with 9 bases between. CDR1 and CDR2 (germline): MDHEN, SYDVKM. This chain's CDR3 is CASRLEVSPLHF. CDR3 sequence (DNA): TGTGCCAGCAGGCTGGAGGTTTCACCCCTCCACTTT.

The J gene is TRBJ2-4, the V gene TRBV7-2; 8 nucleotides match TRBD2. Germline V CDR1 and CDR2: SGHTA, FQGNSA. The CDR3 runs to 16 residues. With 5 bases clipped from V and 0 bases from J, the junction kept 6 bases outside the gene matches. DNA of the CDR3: TGTGCCAGCAGCCTCCCGGGGGGGTTAGCCAAAAACATTCAGTACTTC. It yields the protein CASSLPGGLAKNIQYF.

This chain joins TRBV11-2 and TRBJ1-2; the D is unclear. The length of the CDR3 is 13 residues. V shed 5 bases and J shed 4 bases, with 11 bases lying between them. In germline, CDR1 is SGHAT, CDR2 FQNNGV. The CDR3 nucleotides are TGTGCCAGCAGCCCTAGTCCACTCTATGGCTACACCTTC. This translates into CASSPSPLYGYTF.